The rows below give T cell receptor beta chains drawn from one sample of a study of blood T cell repertoires in COVID-19. Using immunoSEQ multiplex PCR, the repertoire was profiled, and TCRdb retains in-frame clones only, with some absent. The data contain 150,000 to 200,000 clones, 90% of them singletons. Source material: peripheral blood. The receptors shown here come from a man aged 55 to 70 with active or convalescent COVID-19. CDR3s include the opening cysteine and the closing phenylalanine or tryptophan. A D gene is named only where the DNA matches it firmly. Clone size is given for some rows only: seen once, a few or many times, or a class if the clone is expanded.

once	TRBV7-2	TRBJ2-1	TRBD2	CASSLLPSGGLTQYNEQFF	TGTGCCAGCAGCTTACTTCCTAGCGGGGGCCTCACCCAATACAATGAGCAGTTCTTC
-	TRBV9	TRBJ1-1	-	CASSVVSQGTTEAFF	TGTGCCAGCAGCGTAGTTAGCCAAGGGACAACTGAAGCTTTCTTT
-	TRBV7-2	TRBJ2-7	-	CASSTRTTIYEQYF	TGTGCCAGCAGCACCCGGACAACTATCTACGAGCAGTACTTC
-	TRBV19	TRBJ2-3	TRBD2	CASSPRLAGTTDTQYF	TGTGCCAGTAGTCCCCGACTAGCGGGGACCACAGATACGCAGTATTTT
-	TRBV19	TRBJ1-1	-	CASSIEQGGYTEAFF	TGTGCCAGTAGTATAGAACAGGGCGGTTACACTGAAGCTTTCTTT
once	TRBV7-9	TRBJ1-1	-	CASRRAGSNTEAFF	TGTGCCAGCAGGCGTGCAGGGTCGAACACTGAAGCTTTCTTT
once	TRBV5-1	TRBJ2-5	TRBD1	CASSPGQAQETQYF	TGCGCCAGCAGCCCGGGACAGGCGCAAGAGACCCAGTACTTC
-	TRBV29-1	TRBJ1-2	TRBD1	CSVGQGGYGYTF	TGCAGCGTTGGACAGGGGGGCTATGGCTACACCTTC
-	TRBV7-6	TRBJ1-3	-	CASSLAQERGHSGNTIYF	TGTGCCAGCAGCTTAGCGCAAGAAAGGGGTCACTCTGGAAACACCATATATTTT
-	TRBV28	TRBJ1-5	-	CASSLARGQYNQPQHF	TGTGCCAGCAGTTTAGCCCGGGGTCAGTACAATCAGCCCCAGCATTTT
few	TRBV19	TRBJ1-2	TRBD1	CASNKRQGQISNYGYTF	TGTGCCAGTAACAAAAGACAGGGACAGATTTCTAACTATGGCTACACCTTC
-	TRBV5-1	TRBJ2-1	-	CASSLGHPYNEQFF	TGCGCCAGCAGCTTGGGGCATCCGTACAATGAGCAGTTCTTC
-	TRBV29-1	TRBJ2-5	-	CSVEASQETQYF	TGCAGCGTTGAGGCCAGCCAAGAGACCCAGTACTTC
few	TRBV7-9	TRBJ1-4	-	CASSQLTGTSEKLFF	TGTGCCAGCAGCCAACTTACAGGGACTAGTGAAAAACTGTTTTTT
-	TRBV19	TRBJ1-1	TRBD1	CASSISPGQVTMNTEAFF	TGTGCCAGTAGTATCTCCCCGGGACAGGTAACTATGAACACTGAAGCTTTCTTT
-	TRBV3-1/TRBV3-2	TRBJ2-1	TRBD1	CASSHHRDRGTLNEQFF	TGTGCCAGCAGCCACCACCGGGACAGGGGTACCCTCAATGAGCAGTTCTTC
-	TRBV6-1	TRBJ1-5	-	CASSEATETYQPQHF	TGTGCCAGCAGTGAAGCGACAGAGACTTATCAGCCCCAGCATTTT
-	TRBV18	TRBJ2-1	-	CASSPQIEQFF	TGTGCCAGCTCACCACAAATAGAGCAGTTCTTC